This T cell receptor (beta chain) was observed in a study of OX40 agonist ivuxolimab in advanced cancers. Across the study: Ivuxolimab was administered intravenously to patients at 0.01 to 10 mg/kg every 2 weeks. Those treated in dose escalation had hepatocellular carcinoma, melanoma, renal cell cancer or head and neck cancer. Participants averaged about 60 years of age (range about 23 to 90) and were over 75% male.

The CDR3 covers 13 residues. From germline, CDR1 is MNHNS and CDR2 SASEGT. Trimming stripped 6 bases from V and 7 bases from J, with 13 bases between. A few counts support this clone. Some clones are missing from TCRdb's copy, which holds only in-frame ones; the method was immunoSEQ multiplex PCR. Here the sample spans around 95,000 clones, around nine tenths being singletons. The sequenced sample was CD4+ or CD8+ T cells sorted from blood, obtained in a trial of the OX40 agonist ivuxolimab. The rearrangement joins TRBV6-1 to TRBJ1-5, with D tentatively TRBD1 (6 bases). This clonotype was obtained from an adult with an advanced solid tumor such as melanoma, head and neck, liver or kidney cancer. This CDR3 reads CASRLQGSQPQHF. For the CDR3, the DNA is TGTGCCAGCAGGTTACAGGGAAGCCAGCCCCAGCATTTT.